One and the same sample provided the 18 T cell receptor beta chains below, sequenced in a study of human versus mouse CDR3 diversity and MHC coevolution. Sequenced by immunoSEQ multiplex PCR; TCRdb stores in-frame clones only, minus some. The table lists about 81,000 clones, 85% to 95% of them singletons. The material sequenced was naive CD4+ T cells from blood. As for subset: CD45RO-negative CD62L-positive naive CD4 T cells. Receptors originate from a person between 30 and 69 years old in good health.

The chain couples TRBV6-5 to TRBJ2-1; possibly TRBD2 for D (7 bases). Germline loops: CDR1 MNHEY, CDR2 SVGAGI. The CDR3 contains 15 residues. Trimming pared 6 bases from V and 6 bases from J, leaving 18 bases between. The CDR3 region has the DNA TGTGCCAGCAGATCCGGGGGGCGGACTTTCAATGAGCAGTTCTTC. It encodes CASRSGGRTFNEQFF.

V and J are TRBV5-1 and TRBJ1-6; D not certain. Trimming removed 4 bases from V and 5 bases from J, with 10 bases in between. This CDR3 spans 14 amino acids. The germline V gene encodes CDR1 SGHRS and CDR2 YFSETQ. CDR3 sequence reads: CASSDRVNNSPLHF. The DNA for the CDR3 is TGCGCCAGCAGCGATCGGGTCAATAATTCACCCCTCCACTTT.

The chain carries TRBV19 and TRBJ2-7; 10 bases fit TRBD1. Germline V gene data show CDR1 as LNHDA and CDR2 as SQIVND (reference sequence). CDR3 length: 15 residues. Trimming at V came to 6 bases and at J to 0 bases, leaving 5 bases not matched to a gene. CDR3 nucleotide sequence: TGTGCCAGTAGGCTGGGACAGGGGAGCTCCTACGAGCAGTACTTC. Translating it yields CASRLGQGSSYEQYF. Based on the CDR3 plus reference TRBV19 and TRBJ2-7, the full variable domain is DGGITQSPKYLFRKEGQNVTLSCEQNLNHDAMYWYRQDPGQGLRLIYYSQIVNDFQKGDIAEGYSVSREKKESFPLTVTSAQKNPTAFYLCASRLGQGSSYEQYFGPGTRLTVT.

CDR3 coding DNA: TGTGCCAGCAGTTACTCGGAGGGCACAGATACGCAGTATTTT. Translated: CASSYSEGTDTQYF. The chain uses TRBV6-5 and TRBJ2-3; D possibly corresponds to TRBD2 (5 bases). The germline gives CDR1 MNHEY, CDR2 SVGAGI. V lost 0 bases, J lost 1 base, and 5 bases lay in between. The CDR3 is 14 residues long.

This sequence joins TRBV7-2 and TRBJ1-2; no clear D gene. Germline V gene lookup returns CDR1 SGHTA and CDR2 FQGNSA. V was cut by 0 bases and J by 8 bases, with 16 bases left in between. This CDR3 spans 15 amino acids. The CDR3 DNA follows: TGTGCCAGCAGCTTAGCGCGAACCCTTCCCCTCGGCTACACCTTC. Its translation: CASSLARTLPLGYTF.

The chain employs TRBV2 and TRBJ1-2; D ambiguous. The CDR3 has 14 residues. Germline V gene data show CDR1 as SNHLY and CDR2 as FYNNEI. Trimming stripped 8 bases from V and 4 bases from J, with 17 bases between. CDR3 in DNA: TGTGCCAGCCTAAACAGACCTCTAACCTATGGCTACACCTTC. It codes for CASLNRPLTYGYTF.

The rearrangement joins TRBV6-5 to TRBJ1-5; possible D gene TRBD1, 5 bases. Germline V gene lookup returns CDR1 MNHEY and CDR2 SVGAGI. Trimming stripped 5 bases from V and 3 bases from J, with 14 bases between. CDR3 length equals 15 residues. CDR3 nucleotides: TGTGCCAGCAGTACGGACATCTCCCTCAATCAGCCCCAGCATTTT. Amino acid sequence: CASSTDISLNQPQHF.

This CDR3 reads CAWSVRSGGAYGYTF. DNA of the CDR3: TGTGCCTGGAGTGTCCGGTCAGGGGGCGCCTATGGCTACACCTTC. The chain uses TRBV30 and TRBJ1-2; TRBD1 agrees at 8 bases. Germline lookup yields CDR1 GTSNPN and CDR2 SVGIG (reference sequence). CDR3 length: 15 amino acids. V dropped 0 bases and J dropped 4; count of bases not matched to a gene: 7.

The chain combines TRBV27 with TRBJ2-7; TRBD2 matches 13 bases. The CDR3 sequence is 15 residues long. V lost 8 bases and J lost 7; bases outside the gene matches: 11. The germline V gene has CDR1 MNHEY and CDR2 SMNVEV (reference sequence). The CDR3 DNA reads as TGTGCCAGCGCCATACTAGCGGGGGGGCCGGGAGAGCAGTACTTC. The encoded protein is CASAILAGGPGEQYF.

The chain combines TRBV6-6 with TRBJ2-5; D unclear. Germline values: CDR1 MNHNY, CDR2 SVGAGI (reference sequence). The CDR3 is 11 amino acids. V dropped 0 bases and J dropped 12 bases, with 8 bases sitting between them. The CDR3 region is CASSYSSQEYF. In DNA form, the CDR3 reads TGTGCCAGCAGTTACTCCTCTCAGGAGTACTTC.

The table lists this clone with a count of one. V gene TRBV7-9 combines with J gene TRBJ2-1; 8 bases are shared with TRBD2. The CDR3 is 14 amino acids. CDR1 is SEHNR and CDR2 is FQNEAQ in the germline V gene (reference sequence). The V segment lost 2 bases and the J segment 7 bases; nucleotides outside the gene matches: 4. CDR3 bases: TGTGCCAGCAGCTTAACGGGGGGGGCAAATGAGCAGTTCTTC. It is translated as CASSLTGGANEQFF.

This clone was seen just once. V and J are TRBV4-3 and TRBJ1-1; unclear D gene. V lost 0 bases, J lost 0 bases, and 14 bases lay in between. Germline V gene data show CDR1 as LGHNA and CDR2 as YSLEER. CDR3 length: 17 residues. CDR3 in amino acids: CASSQDYWGGMNTEAFF. In DNA form, the CDR3 reads TGCGCCAGCAGCCAAGATTATTGGGGAGGGATGAACACTGAAGCTTTCTTT.

The chain is built from TRBV4-3 and TRBJ2-7, with 7 bases lining up with TRBD1. This CDR3 is 18 amino acids long. CDR1 is LGHNA, CDR2 YSLEER, per germline. V shed 0 bases, J shed 3 bases, and the junction held 14 bases outside the gene matches. The CDR3 DNA is TGCGCCAGCAGCCAAGATTGGGGGCAGGGGGAGTTTTTCTACGAGCAGTACTTC. It translates to CASSQDWGQGEFFYEQYF.

The rearrangement links TRBV4-3 to TRBJ2-5; possible D gene TRBD2, 6 bases. The J call may be faulty, since TRBJ2-7 better matches the DNA end. The CDR3 runs 15 residues. CDR1 and CDR2 from the germline V gene are LGHNA and YSLEER. The CDR3: CASSQDLGGVYEQYF. CDR3 nucleotides: TGCGCCAGCAGCCAAGATCTCGGAGGGGTATACGAGCAGTACTTC.

V usage is TRBV6-6 and J usage is TRBJ1-5, with D possibly TRBD1 on 6 matching bases. The CDR3 totals 14 residues. V was clipped by 6 bases and J by 2 bases, with 11 bases between them. Germline lookup yields CDR1 MNHNY and CDR2 SVGAGI (reference sequence). CDR3 sequence reads: CASRETGGNQPQHF. As DNA, the CDR3 is TGTGCCAGCAGAGAGACAGGAGGCAATCAGCCCCAGCATTTT.

The rearrangement joins TRBV7-7 to TRBJ2-1, with 10 bases that match TRBD2. Germline values: CDR1 SSHAT, CDR2 FNYEAQ (reference sequence). The J segment lost 4 bases and the V segment lost 4 bases, leaving 7 bases of the junction unmatched. This CDR3 comprises 16 residues. CDR3 bases: TGTGCCAGCAGCTCGAGTACTAGCGGGGCTTACAATGAGCAGTTCTTC. As protein: CASSSSTSGAYNEQFF.

The chain employs TRBV11-2 and TRBJ2-4; 11 bases are shared with TRBD2. The CDR3 runs 17 residues. Germline V gene lookup returns CDR1 SGHAT and CDR2 FQNNGV. V lost 4 bases and J lost 6; bases outside the gene matches: 11. The CDR3: CASSSPAASGGLNIQYF. Written as DNA, the CDR3 is TGTGCCAGCAGCTCCCCGGCGGCTAGCGGGGGGTTAAACATTCAGTACTTC.

The rearrangement joins TRBV6-1 to TRBJ2-1, with D maybe TRBD1 (6 bases). V was clipped by 9 bases and J by 5 bases, with 17 bases between them. Germline V gene data show CDR1 as MNHNS and CDR2 as SASEGT. There are 14 residues in the CDR3. CDR3 sequence (DNA): TGTGCCAGTGGGGGATTCCAGGGGAACAATGAGCAGTTCTTC. It yields the protein CASGGFQGNNEQFF.